Presented here are 10 T cell receptor beta chains from one specimen sequenced in a study of OX40 agonist ivuxolimab in advanced cancers. Assay used: immunoSEQ multiplex PCR; TCRdb lists only in-frame clones, some missing. The table includes under 80,000 clones, 87% detected once. The input for sequencing was CD4+ or CD8+ T cells sorted from blood, taken in a trial of the OX40 agonist ivuxolimab. Receptors were obtained from an adult with an advanced solid tumor such as melanoma, head and neck, liver or kidney cancer.

V is TRBV19 and J is TRBJ2-5; D gene uncertain. The CDR3 is 13 residues long. V was pared by 5 bases and J by 0 bases, with 7 bases between. Germline CDR1 LNHDA, CDR2 SQIVND (reference sequence). The CDR3 protein is CASSLYDQETQYF. CDR3 bases: TGTGCCAGTAGTCTTTACGACCAAGAGACCCAGTACTTC.

V is TRBV9 and J is TRBJ1-6; 8 positions agree with TRBD1. V lost 4 bases, J lost 8 bases, and 5 bases stayed unmatched. The CDR3 is 14 amino acids. Germline values: CDR1 SGDLS, CDR2 YYNGEE. In DNA, the CDR3 is TGTGCCAGCAGCCCGAGACAGGGGTATTCACCCCTCCACTTT. Protein: CASSPRQGYSPLHF.

The J gene is TRBJ2-7, the V gene TRBV21-1; no DNA check was done on the table's D call, TRBD2. TRBV21-1 is given as a pseudogene. The CDR3 totals 15 residues. The CDR3 nucleotides read TGTGCCAGCAGCAAAGCTTCTAGCGGGGGATACGAGCAGTACTTC. Its protein is CASSKASSGGYEQYF.

V usage is TRBV7-2 and J usage is TRBJ2-5; D is unclear. Between the trimmed V and J ends, which lost 6 bases and 1 base, there was a span of 12 bases. Germline CDR1 and CDR2: SGHTA and FQGNSA. The CDR3 extends over 14 amino acids. In nucleotides, the CDR3 is TGTGCCAGCAGATCCTTAGCCTTCCAAGAGACCCAGTACTTC. Protein sequence: CASRSLAFQETQYF.

The chain couples TRBV30 to TRBJ2-7; TRBD2 matches 10 bases. V trimming: 3 bases; J trimming: 9 bases; junction bases outside the gene matches: 11. Germline values: CDR1 GTSNPN, CDR2 SVGIG (reference sequence). There are 14 residues in the CDR3. CDR3 residues: CAWSVASGSLRQYF. CDR3 in DNA: TGTGCCTGGAGCGTCGCTAGCGGGAGTTTACGGCAGTACTTC.

CDR3 sequence reads: CASTSYLASKNTGELFF. In DNA form, the CDR3 reads TGTGCCAGCACTTCATACCTAGCGAGCAAGAACACCGGGGAGCTGTTTTTT. The V call is TRBV28, the J call TRBJ2-2; the D gene is possibly TRBD2 (6 bases). Germline CDR1 is MDHEN and CDR2 is SYDVKM. This CDR3 contains 17 residues. The V end was cut by 7 bases, the J end by 1 base, with 19 bases between.

The chain links TRBV5-8 to TRBJ2-3; D is ambiguous. Trimming cost V 4 bases and J 6 bases, with 12 bases left between them. This CDR3 is built from 13 residues. The V gene's germline CDR1 is SGHTS and CDR2 YDEGEE. CDR3 amino acids: CASSPDIRDTQYF. The DNA of the CDR3 is TGTGCCAGCAGCCCCGACATCAGGGATACGCAGTATTTT.

The chain links TRBV5-1 to TRBJ2-1, with a tentative D call TRBD2 (6 bases). Germline V CDR1 and CDR2: SGHRS, YFSETQ. This CDR3 comprises 15 residues. V was cut by 0 bases and J by 10 bases, with 17 bases left in between. CDR3 loop: CASSLGGLGAGEQFF. CDR3 in DNA: TGCGCCAGCAGCTTGGGGGGACTCGGAGCGGGCGAGCAGTTCTTC.

The rearrangement joins TRBV19 to TRBJ2-4, with a tentative D call TRBD1 (5 bases). Deletions cut 5 bases from V and 1 base from J, with 15 bases between. CDR3 length: 16 amino acids. Germline V lookup: CDR1 LNHDA, CDR2 SQIVND (reference sequence). Here the CDR3 DNA reads TGTGCCAGTAGTCCAGGGCCTTACTTGGCCAAAAACATTCAGTACTTC. Protein: CASSPGPYLAKNIQYF.

The chain has TRBV11-3 and TRBJ1-2; D is possibly TRBD1 (5 bases). The CDR3 spans 14 residues. V lost 0 bases to trimming and J lost 4 bases, with 9 bases between them. CDR1 is SGHNT, CDR2 YENEEA, per germline. The CDR3, as DNA: TGTGCCAGCAGCTTAGAGGGGGGGACCTATGGCTACACCTTC. Amino acid sequence: CASSLEGGTYGYTF.